The T cell receptor beta chain described here comes from a study of cytomegalovirus exposure and HLA in healthy donors (dated by TCRdb to the late 2010s). The study in broad terms: In an earlier analysis of some 610 of the donors, around 300 Gb of sequence data and roughly 100 million unique TCR beta sequences from about 190 million T cells were reported. Around 300 gigabases of sequencing data and 70 million to 85 million unique TCR sequences were included in an early release covering 550 to 650 HLA-typed donors. Of the 398 genotyped donors, approximately 83% fell in the genetic ancestry cluster associated with self-reported Caucasian donors. Class I and class II HLA loci were covered by the typing at four-digit resolution. Using immunosequencing, the study profiled T cell repertoires from around 670 subjects and related those repertoires to cytomegalovirus serostatus. The study aimed to test whether signatures of past pathogen exposure could be identified by cataloging public T cell receptors. The study combined high-throughput TCR immunosequencing, statistical association of individual TCRs with disease status, and machine learning to predict cytomegalovirus infection status. Across some 400 genotyped donors of the cohort, an average of about 220,000 unique TCR beta nucleotide sequences per donor were sequenced, and around 19% of those sequences were non-productive. A later analysis re-examined previously published TCR beta repertoires from more than 600 donors and added high-resolution HLA genotyping to investigate patterns of TCR occurrence. Rather than using new phenotypic data, the later analysis identified candidate immune exposures from TCR beta sequences and from how often those sequences occurred across donors. Roughly five DR-DQ haplotypes were handled as single units for association and clustering because linkage in the cohort was strong. A later genetic analysis used genome-wide SNP genotypes for about 60% of the 666 donors, treating that subset as a discovery cohort. To decide whether each TCR beta V gene segment behaved as functional or pseudogenic, an earlier analysis of some 600 of the donors relied on high-throughput TCR beta sequencing. Typing coverage varied by locus: roughly 629-640 donors for A, B, C, DRB1 and DQB1; roughly 520 for DQA1; over 600 for DPA1; 400 to 480 for DPB1. Besides the first cohort of roughly 700 subjects, a separate validation cohort made up of roughly 130 different subjects was used. Donor age, sex, ethnicity and CMV serostatus were compiled alongside the repertoire data. Every repertoire in the discovery cohort had been generated on one and the same sequencing platform.

The cohort comprised approximately 700 healthy bone marrow donors. Cohort members were all nominally healthy when sampled, although unrecorded immune exposures were likely present. The donor was CMV seronegative and was included in the group of around 320 seronegative cohort members. A peripheral blood sample was provided by each donor, and peripheral blood mononuclear cells were used for TCR beta sequencing. The Qiagen DNeasy Blood Extraction Kit was used to extract genomic DNA from the blood cell samples. V loses 5 bases at its end and J loses 5 bases; junction bases beyond the gene matches: 7. Counted from cysteine to phenylalanine, this CDR3 has 15 amino acids. The read is trimmed to its CDR3 DNA, 45 bases read in frame from base 1. The germline V gene provides CDR1 MDHEN and CDR2 SYDVKM. General findings and caveats noted by the study authors: A cluster of highly shared sequence variants was judged likely to represent a technical artifact of the sequencing pipeline. A further reported finding was that TCR beta sequences accurately predicted the HLA-A and HLA-B alleles for most subjects in the first cohort. Across donors, most TCR sequences were observed very rarely, whereas some public TCRs were present in many individuals. A later analysis found that TCR association rates varied across HLA loci, with DRB1 alleles showing the most associated TCRs and HLA-C alleles the fewest. In a later analysis, most CMV-associated TCR beta chains were found to appear HLA-restricted, with HLA associations seemingly driven largely by CMV exposure. The study listed over 150 TCR beta chains as associated with cytomegalovirus. The earlier analysis of around 600 of the donors excluded approximately 17 rarely observed V segments, including chromosome 9 orphons, because counts were too low. Correlated functional status among segregating V segments might be attributable to linkage disequilibrium, but an unknown experimental factor could not be ruled out. According to a later genetic analysis, donors in an Asian-associated ancestry cluster had fewer N-insertions in productive TCRs than the roughly 700-donor mean. In vitro tests confirmed that a few of the cytomegalovirus-associated TCR beta chains recognize cytomegalovirus antigens. The authors suggested that the approach could potentially be generalized to other disease states and immunological phenotypes. Because the 87-base-pair reads could not distinguish some IMGT-functional V segments, including TRBV6-2 and TRBV6-3, those segments were excluded. Broadly in line with IMGT annotations, most TCR beta V segments showed up in productive rearrangements about 87% or about 30% of the time in an earlier analysis of 587 of the donors. For the cohort, immune exposure information was limited to CMV serostatus. The cohort was sequenced for TCR beta chains only, and without alpha or paired-chain data the features that could be detected were limited. Cytomegalovirus status was reported to be diagnosed by the classifier with high specificity and sensitivity in both the original and validation cohorts. Sequencing depth was assumed to be roughly uniform across donors in the presence/absence analyses, though that assumption may not hold. An association between a missense DCLRE1C variant and V-gene and J-gene trimming of TCR beta chains was found in a later genetic analysis and replicated in an independent cohort. When HLA alleles, especially DR and DQ, strongly co-occurred, TCR associations were difficult to assign to individual alleles. HLA typing was unavailable for some donors at each locus, so association tests used only the typed subset. At a false discovery rate of 0.05, a later analysis linked 16,951 TCR beta sequences to specific HLA alleles. A later analysis reported that several top co-occurrence clusters appeared linked to parvovirus B19, influenza, CMV and Epstein-Barr virus. In a later analysis, HLA-associated TCR beta chains showed more clonal expansion and lower generation probabilities than non-associated chains that were equally common.

Receptor amplification or capture employed the immunoSEQ multiplex PCR assay. For the multiplex PCR, a mixture combining 60 forward primers for TCR Vbeta segments and 13 reverse primers for TCR Jbeta segments was used. A multiplex PCR assay on genomic DNA amplified the CDR3 region of rearranged TCR beta genes. Amplified TCR beta libraries were sequenced as 87-base-pair reads on the Illumina HiSeq System. In the authors' own workflow: A later analysis counted tens of millions of unique TCR beta chains across the 600 to 850 repertoires, and some 11 million of these chains were shared by at least two donors. Raw reads were error-corrected and collapsed into unique sequences by a nearest-neighbor algorithm in which closely related sequences were merged to remove PCR and sequencing errors. To assign V, D and J gene segments, CDR3 sequences were aligned to IMGT reference sequences. Each retained sequence needed at least a six-nucleotide match to both a V gene segment and a J gene segment. Rearrangements were classified as productive when the CDR3 lacked stop codons and remained in frame with V and J, and all other rearrangements were classified as non-productive. Following IMGT convention, CDR3 was defined as the stretch from the second conserved V-encoded cysteine to the conserved J-encoded phenylalanine. Sequences without an unambiguous match to a single V gene segment were excluded from the earlier analysis of about 630 of the donors. An earlier analysis of fewer than 750 of the donors classified V segments as functional when productive rearrangements were above 56.7% and as segregating when the standard deviation between donors was above 5%. A statistical classification framework was built for diagnosing cytomegalovirus status from the catalog of TCR beta chain sequences. V and J gene assignment, in a later analysis, came from comparing TCR nucleotide sequences with IMGT/GENE-DB human TR gene sequences. A later analysis assigned CDR3 sequences and most-parsimonious VDJ recombination scenarios with the TCRdist pipeline. In a later analysis, every TCR beta chain was defined by the combination of its CDR3 amino acid sequence and its V-gene family, and reads without a unique V-gene family were dropped. In a later analysis, 450 to 600 highly shared, low-generation-probability nucleotide sequences were removed to address suspected cross-contamination and a sequencing artifact. In a later analysis, a clonal expansion index for each public chain was calculated from normalized within-repertoire ranks of inferred template counts. Generation probabilities in a later analysis came from a VDJ recombination model fitted to out-of-frame rearrangements, and those results were checked against IGoR. A later analysis scored TCR-TCR, TCR-HLA and TCR-CMV co-occurrence with hypergeometric tests, applying a repertoire-size bias correction to TCR pairs. To estimate false discovery rates, a later analysis permuted the HLA or CMV assignments 20 times. A later analysis grouped co-occurring TCRs with DBSCAN, adding TCRdist sequence similarity when clustering within HLA-allele-positive subsets. Repertoires with fewer than 30,000 or more than 120,000 public chains were left out of co-occurrence clustering, as were a handful of repertoires with anomalous nucleotide sharing. TCRdb mirrors the immuneACCESS table, restricted to in-frame sequences. Some clones are absent from its copies; in checked studies, under half trace to an unresolved V gene, and the reason for the others is unknown. V and J calls and clone size are those listed in that table; D and trimming were worked out from the DNA. A total of 150,000 to 200,000 clones appear in this sample, 75% to 85% of them only once. About 1.9% of the sample lies in the top ten.

About this clone: Its specific antigen is unknown. Base-call qualities are not available, and no considerably larger clone is one nucleotide away.

The TCR sequence derives from a woman aged 18-29 years in good health and CMV-seronegative. The rearrangement combines TRBV28 with TRBJ1-5, with 9 bases matching TRBD1. The sequenced sample consisted of PBMCs. The CDR3 corresponds to CASSQTGGPHQPQHF. The DNA sequence is given as TGTGCCAGCAGTCAAACAGGGGGCCCCCATCAGCCCCAGCATTTT.